The present entry profiles one T cell receptor (beta chain) with its context. Its matching antigen is unknown. The protocol was immunoSEQ multiplex PCR, while the TCRdb copy is restricted to in-frame clones and leaves out a portion. Here the sample spans about 200,000 clones, approximately 93% being singletons. This sample is part of a study of T cell responses to AZD1222 COVID-19 vaccine. The study's findings and limits: Spike as a whole was targeted by vaccine-associated CD4 TCRs, dominant at 160-218 and 743-854. Spike-specific TCR repertoires showed rising breadth and depth after two AZD1222 doses.

The sequence was collected from an adult who received the AZD1222 COVID-19 vaccine. The sequenced sample was peripheral blood, obtained 28 days after the second AZD1222 dose.

For the CDR3, the DNA is TGTGCCAGCAGCCAAGAGCGGGGGACCCAGTACTTC. Translated, it gives CASSQERGTQYF. The chain has TRBV3-1 (or the pseudogene TRBV3-2) and TRBJ2-5, with a weak D call TRBD2 (6 bases). The CDR3 runs 12 residues. Germline V gene lookup returns CDR1 LGHDT and CDR2 YNNKEL (reference sequence). Trimming cost V 0 bases and J 7 bases, with 6 bases left between them.